The clone carrying this TCR beta chain has at least ten counts. Alpha- and beta-chain coverage of first-strand cDNA came from TRAV- and TRBV-specific primers. Both a constant-region primer and a V-primer adapter served to amplify TCRs across about 20 PCR cycles. Following isolation, mRNA was amplified via in vitro transcription. TCRdb used MiXCR to reprocess the reads, holding one entry per CDR3 protein. The sample records around 58,000 distinct CDR3 sequences, 20% to 25% being singletons. Time point reported: after trial treatment. Noted treatment: LDRT plus nivolumab, ipilimumab, low-dose cyclophosphamide and aspirin (RACIN trial). The data are from a study of low-dose radiotherapy and immunotherapy resistance in tumors. Turning to the study itself: Individuals in Cohort 2 had 1 Gy per fraction every two weeks, adding up to 13 Gy over 26 weeks. Every two weeks, cyclophosphamide 200 mg/m2 was infused one day before radiation plus immunotherapy.

This clonotype was sampled from a male donor with prostate cancer. The sequencing here drew on PBMCs, taken after low-dose radiotherapy plus immunotherapy.

CDR3 amino acids: CATSRATGYTGELFF. For the CDR3, the DNA is TGTGCCACCAGCAGAGCGACAGGGTACACCGGGGAGCTGTTTTTT. The rearrangement links TRBV15 to TRBJ2-2, with 7 bases fitting TRBD1. V gave up 1 base and J gave up 3 bases; unmatched junction bases: 2. There are 15 residues in the CDR3. Germline V gene data show CDR1 as LNHNV and CDR2 as YYDKDF (reference sequence).